This paragraph reports one T cell receptor beta chain. Its antigen is currently not known. A far larger clone is one base from this, pointing to a likely read error. TCR CDR3 regions were amplified from genomic DNA by multiplex PCR using the deep immunoSEQ assay. Extracted genomic DNA from each cell subset was spread evenly across all wells of several immunoSEQ 96-well plates, with each plate serving as a replicate. For unsorted PBMC, each replicate PCR was loaded with around 300 ng genomic DNA, equivalent to about 33,000 T cell genomes. Unsorted PBMC genomic DNA was sequenced across ten immunoSEQ deep assay plates. Purified libraries were quantified with a Qubit 3.0 fluorometer, sized on a Bioanalyzer 2100, and re-quantified with the KAPA Library Quantification kit. A separate single-read 150-cycle Illumina NextSeq 550 flow cell was used to sequence each immunoSEQ 96-well plate. The study's processing was this. Because only junctional sequences without quality scores were contained in the immunoSEQ output, filtering matching that applied to full-length reads could not be performed. To assign V/J genes and CDR3, sequences were annotated using PyIR, a Python wrapper for IgBLAST v1.9, with IMGT germline references. Reads with weak V/J assignments (E-value above 1e-6), missing CDR3, stop codons, out-of-frame junctions, or ambiguous translated residues were removed. A V3J clonotype was defined by an identical inferred V gene, J gene, and CDR3 amino acid sequence. To compute the percentage overlap between repertoires, the number of shared unique clonotypes was divided by the size of the smaller repertoire. Repertoire richness was assessed with RTK rarefaction, the Chao1 estimator, and Recon v2.1 estimates of unobserved clonotypes. The clones in this table, taken by TCRdb from immuneACCESS, are in-frame only. Not every clone is retained; where verified, under half of the shortfall comes from an unresolved V gene, and the cause of the rest is unknown. From that table come the V and J calls and clone size; the DNA was used to work out D and trimming. For this sample there are roughly 490,000 clones; around 80% appear just once. The ten largest clones take up roughly 13% of the sample.

The sample originates from a study of shared clonotypes between healthy human individuals (dated by TCRdb to 2020 to 2022). A note on the overall study: The cohort comprised two women and a few men aged 18 to 49 years. The study deeply sequenced blood TCR repertoires of about 5 healthy adults to estimate repertoire size and the extent of clonotype sharing between individuals. Libraries were prepared and TCR repertoires were sequenced by different laboratories using diverse techniques, in order to increase sequencing depth and limit assay-specific biases. Per donor, leukapheresis produced somewhere between about 0.8 and 9 billion PBMCs. Overall study outcomes, separate from this receptor: Pairwise subsampling led to the expectation that sequencing depth would affect the degree of clonotype sharing among donors. Because the study included a small number of donors, the genetic and exposure-history diversity represented was limited. Sampling was restricted to blood, and TCR repertoires in tissue are likely to differ from TCR repertoires in blood.

Donors were healthy HIV-negative adults with no recently reported acute infections or vaccinations. Only Caucasian adults living in Nashville, Tennessee, USA were represented among the donors. In the unsorted samples, 85 million to 100 million PBMCs were counted, and genomic DNA was extracted using the QIAamp DNA Blood Mini kit. After blood collection by leukapheresis, PBMCs were isolated using Ficoll-Histopaque density gradient centrifugation and then cryopreserved in the vapor phase of liquid nitrogen. Cut back by 3 bases and 4 bases, the V and J ends lie 14 bases apart. The CDR3 goes from the cysteine to the phenylalanine over 15 residues. The CDR3 DNA has 45 bases and is translated from base 1. The germline V gene specifies SGHAT as CDR1 and FQNNGV as CDR2.

Material for sequencing was PBMCs. Recombination joined TRBV11-2 with TRBJ2-3; the D match is possibly TRBD1 or TRBD2, with 5 bases aligned in each. This TCR came from a woman aged 40 to 49 in good health. Some clones in this sample may be carry-over from other donors' samples. CDR3 reads: CASSFWGSSPDTQYF. In nucleotide form, the sequence is TGTGCCAGCAGCTTTTGGGGGAGTTCTCCAGATACGCAGTATTTT. Here the CDR3 is joined to the reference TRBV11-2 and TRBJ2-3 genes, and the full variable domain is: EAGVAQSPRYKIIEKRQSVAFWCNPISGHATLYWYQQILGQGPKLLIQFQNNGVVDDSQLPKDRFSAERLKGVDSTLKIQPAKLEDSAVYLCASSFWGSSPDTQYFGPGTRLTVL.